This T cell receptor beta chain is from a study of T cells in Graves' hyperthyroidism and ophthalmopathy. Researchers took RNA transcripts and amplified the TCR beta CDR3 regions from them. First-round RT-PCR targeting the TCR CDR3 was performed with the HTBI primer set. Using its own MiXCR run on the multiplex PCR reads, TCRdb lists one record per CDR3 protein. The data contain about 400,000 distinct CDR3 sequences, under 15% of them seen just once; the ten biggest clones take up about 30%. This clonotype was seen more than once but under ten times. What it binds is unknown. The germline V gene encodes CDR1 MDHEN and CDR2 SYDVKM. The CDR3 is 13 amino acids. Trimming left V 5 bases short and J 8 bases short, with 12 bases between. Study results and caveats: A median 6.5 months before onset, the model predicted ophthalmopathy.

The specimen sequenced was blood. The chain employs TRBV28 and TRBJ1-4; TRBD1 might be the D (5 bases). The clonotype originates from a woman aged 30 to 39 with Graves' hyperthyroidism. CDR3 residues: CASSHSRGEKLFF. CDR3 sequence (DNA): TGTGCCAGCAGTCATAGTAGGGGCGAAAAACTGTTTTTT.